This is a list of T cell receptor beta chains from one sample in a study of OX40 agonist ivuxolimab in advanced cancers. Only in-frame clones appear in the TCRdb table, and some are missing; sequencing was by immunoSEQ multiplex PCR. The data hold roughly 77,000 clones, with around 80% observed a single time. The sequences come from CD4+ or CD8+ T cells sorted from blood, collected in a trial of the OX40 agonist ivuxolimab. These receptors were collected from an adult with an advanced solid tumor such as melanoma, head and neck, liver or kidney cancer. The CDR3 runs from the conserved cysteine through the conserved F or W.

V gene	J gene	CDR3 protein
TRBV5-5	TRBJ2-7	CASSWGPNGKYEQYF
TRBV11-2	TRBJ2-3	CASNRFQGSIPYF
TRBV7-2	TRBJ1-3	CASSFGGFGNTIYF
TRBV9	TRBJ1-2	CASSSDGQARYGYTF
TRBV2	TRBJ1-6	CASSAGLSSSPLHF
TRBV6-5	TRBJ2-6	CASRPAVVGANVLTF
TRBV14	TRBJ2-7	CASSPRSGQLPRFYEQYF
TRBV28	TRBJ1-5	CAARGARQPQHF
TRBV25-1	TRBJ2-1	CASSPTTNVGNEQFF
TRBV9	TRBJ2-1	CASSVGTAYNEQFF
TRBV6-5	TRBJ1-1	CASSPAGPNTEAFF
TRBV4-1	TRBJ1-3	CASSHRDRVSGNTIYF
TRBV5-1	TRBJ2-4	CASSFNLMEGGGNIQYF
TRBV7-3	TRBJ2-3	CASRSTDTQYF
TRBV5-4	TRBJ2-6	CASGPSRQSRANVLTF
TRBV2	TRBJ2-1	CASSRQLDYNEQFF
TRBV10-3	TRBJ2-7	CAIGTGLGREGRSSYEQYF
TRBV14	TRBJ2-7	CASSQAGWHYEQYF
TRBV7-2	TRBJ1-1	CASSYAGQGAIPAFF
TRBV5-5	TRBJ2-7	CASSLDAGTYEQYF
TRBV5-1	TRBJ2-3	CASSRPEGRGSQYF
TRBV19	TRBJ2-1	CASSIDSGARSEQFF
TRBV28	TRBJ2-7	CASRRGQNPLEQYF
TRBV5-4	TRBJ2-1	CASSSARGPQFF
TRBV11-3	TRBJ1-1	CASSITEAFF
TRBV19	TRBJ1-1	CASSPGQGQAEAFF
TRBV9	TRBJ1-2	CASSYAGDGYTF
TRBV20-1	TRBJ2-1	CSGASGGEQFF
TRBV6-1	TRBJ1-2	CASSEAQGGYGYTF
TRBV7-6	TRBJ2-5	CASSSYQGQYF
TRBV19	TRBJ1-5	CASSISGTGNQPQHF
TRBV28	TRBJ2-7	CASMNIGGLWSSYEQYF
TRBV6-5	TRBJ1-6	CASSWGGRPLQSLHF
TRBV5-4	TRBJ2-5	CASSLKEETQYF
TRBV29-1	TRBJ2-2	CSVVSDRNTGELFF
TRBV7-3	TRBJ2-5	CASSLRVLYQETQYF
TRBV5-8	TRBJ2-5	CASSLARQETQYF